Below are 21 T cell receptor beta chains sequenced from a single sample in a study of T-cell reconstitution after alpha-beta-depleted transplantation in children. A TCRbeta library incorporating unique molecular identifiers was prepared. TCRdb reprocessed the PCR reads via MiXCR and lists one record per CDR3 protein. The repertoire consists of approximately 1,000,000 distinct CDR3 sequences, with about 29% occurring once and the leading ten covering more than 25%. This specimen consisted of PBMCs, mostly from graft donor cells, obtained 360 days after TCRalphabeta/CD19-depleted stem cell transplant. The receptor set was obtained from a boy under two years old who had a stem cell transplant for SCID, so the T cells may come from the graft donor.

The V call is TRBV15, the J call TRBJ2-1, with unresolved D. The CDR3 covers 13 residues. Germline CDR1 is LNHNV and CDR2 is YYDKDF (reference sequence). The V end lost 5 bases, the J end lost 0 bases, and 5 bases lay between the germline ends. The CDR3 region is CATSFSSYNEQFF. CDR3 sequence (DNA): TGTGCCACCAGCTTCAGCTCCTACAATGAGCAGTTCTTC.

This clonotype was picked up a small number of times. The V gene is TRBV20-1, the J gene TRBJ1-1; D call uncertain. The V gene lost 0 bases and the J gene lost 7 bases, with 18 bases spanning the gap. Germline assignment: CDR1 DFQATT and CDR2 SNEGSKA (reference sequence). The CDR3 runs to 15 residues. The DNA for the CDR3 is TGCAGTGCTAGAGAAACGGCCGTGGGTCGTGGTGAAGCTTTCTTT. Protein product: CSARETAVGRGEAFF.

This clonotype has a handful of counts. The J gene is TRBJ1-1, the V gene TRBV11-1; D perhaps matches TRBD1 (5 bases). Trimming took 1 base from V and 4 from J, leaving 22 bases between them. The CDR3 is made up of 18 amino acids. The germline V gene encodes CDR1 SGHAT and CDR2 FQDESV (reference sequence). CDR3 amino acids: CASSLGFRMGDWGTEAFF. The CDR3 DNA is TGTGCCAGCAGCTTAGGATTTCGTATGGGGGATTGGGGCACTGAAGCTTTCTTT.

J is TRBJ2-5 and V is TRBV6-2 or TRBV6-3; D not certain. V lost 4 bases to trimming and J lost 7 bases, with 19 bases between them. CDR1 and CDR2 (germline): MNHEY, SVGEGT. The CDR3 has 15 residues. DNA for the CDR3: TGTGCCAGCAGTTGGCCTGACTGGTTCTACGGGACCCAGTACTTC. This codes for CASSWPDWFYGTQYF.

Here the CDR3 reads CAISDGPYGYTF. DNA for the CDR3: TGTGCCATCAGTGACGGCCCCTATGGCTACACCTTC. The chain employs TRBV10-3 and TRBJ1-2; no clear D. Germline CDR1 ENHRY, CDR2 SYGVKD. Trimming stripped 3 bases from V and 4 bases from J, with 6 bases between. The CDR3 consists of 12 residues.

V and J are TRBV28 and TRBJ2-1; weak D call: TRBD1 (6 bases). This CDR3 has 17 amino acids. CDR1 is MDHEN and CDR2 is SYDVKM in the germline V gene. Trimming left V 6 bases short and J 0 bases short, with 18 bases between. The DNA for the CDR3 is TGTGCCAGCAGCCGACTCCAGGGGAGAAGCTCCTACAATGAGCAGTTCTTC. This translates into CASSRLQGRSSYNEQFF.

The chain recombines TRBV7-9 with TRBJ2-7; TRBD2 matches 9 bases. The CDR3 has 14 amino acids. CDR1 and CDR2 from the germline V gene are SEHNR and FQNEAQ (reference sequence). Trimming took 6 bases from V and 3 from J; bases not matched to a gene: 6. Here the CDR3 reads CASSALAGNYEQYF. The CDR3 DNA reads as TGTGCCAGCAGTGCCCTAGCGGGGAACTACGAGCAGTACTTC.

This clonotype was detected a few times. The chain carries TRBV12-3 or TRBV12-4 and TRBJ1-1; D perhaps matches TRBD1 (6 bases). The CDR3 is 14 residues long. Trimming removed 6 bases at V and 1 base at J, with 12 bases between. This chain's CDR3 is CASSPYRANTEAFF. The CDR3 nucleotides are TGTGCCAGCAGCCCCTACAGGGCGAACACTGAAGCTTTCTTT.

This clonotype showed up just a few times. This rearrangement joins TRBV7-2 to TRBJ2-4, with 11 bases aligning to TRBD2. J lost 1 base, V lost 3 bases, and 2 bases had no gene match. This CDR3 comprises 16 residues. The germline V gene encodes CDR1 SGHTA and CDR2 FQGNSA. In DNA, the CDR3 is TGTGCCAGCAGCTTTAGCGGGGGGGCGGCCAAAAACATTCAGTACTTC. Translation gives CASSFSGGAAKNIQYF. Using reference TRBV7-2 and TRBJ2-4 for the parts outside the CDR3, the full variable domain is GAGVSQSPSNKVTEKGKDVELRCDPISGHTALYWYRQSLGQGLEFLIYFQGNSAPDKSGLPSDRFSAERTGGSVSTLTIQRTQQEDSAVYLCASSFSGGAAKNIQYFGAGTRLSVL.

This sequence joins TRBV20-1 and TRBJ1-4; 7 nucleotides line up with TRBD1. After removal of 6 bases from V and 8 bases from J, the junction contained 9 bases not matched to a gene. CDR1 and CDR2 (germline): DFQATT, SNEGSKA (reference sequence). The CDR3 is 13 amino acids. This chain's CDR3 is CSALTGPGEKLFF. CDR3 DNA: TGCAGTGCCTTGACAGGGCCGGGAGAAAAACTGTTTTTT.

The table lists this clonotype with a few counts. V is TRBV4-1 and J is TRBJ2-3; TRBD2 matches at 10 bases. Trimming cost V 4 bases and J 0 bases; bases outside gene matches: 10. The CDR3 extends over 18 amino acids. Germline V gives CDR1 MGHRA, CDR2 YSYEKL. CDR3 DNA sequence: TGCGCCAGCAGCCCCTCTAGCGGGGGCCGTTCTAGCACAGATACGCAGTATTTT. It codes for CASSPSSGGRSSTDTQYF.

The CDR3 nucleotides are TGTGCCAGCAGCTTAATACCCCGGGACTACGAGCAGTACTTC. Its protein is CASSLIPRDYEQYF. This sequence joins TRBV7-2 and TRBJ2-7; TRBD2 might be the D (5 bases). The length of the CDR3 is 14 residues. The V gene's germline CDR1 is SGHTA and CDR2 FQGNSA. The V gene lost 2 bases and the J gene lost 3 bases, with 11 bases spanning the gap.

This rearrangement joins TRBV9 to TRBJ1-2; D is perhaps TRBD1 (5 bases). V lost 2 bases and J 2 bases, leaving 13 bases between the germline ends. Germline V CDR1 and CDR2: SGDLS, YYNGEE. This CDR3 comprises 15 residues. DNA of the CDR3: TGTGCCAGCAGCGTCCAGGCAGGGTTCAACTATGGCTACACCTTC. Translated: CASSVQAGFNYGYTF.

A few counts support this clonotype. V gene TRBV10-3 combines with J gene TRBJ2-2, with D uncertain. The germline gives CDR1 ENHRY, CDR2 SYGVKD. The CDR3 extends over 12 amino acids. With 6 bases removed from V and 8 bases from J, the gap between germline ends came to 10 bases. The CDR3 coding sequence is TGTGCCATCAGCGCTCAAGGAGGGGAGCTGTTTTTT. The encoded protein is CAISAQGGELFF.

This clonotype came up a few times. The chain is built from TRBV4-1 and TRBJ2-3; D unclear. Trimming pared 0 bases from V and 6 bases from J, leaving 16 bases between. The germline CDR1 and CDR2 sequences are MGHRA and YSYEKL. This CDR3 contains 16 residues. CDR3 residues: CASSQETWGSRDTQYF. CDR3 bases: TGCGCCAGCAGCCAAGAGACATGGGGTTCCCGGGATACGCAGTATTTT.

The chain couples TRBV7-9 to TRBJ2-3, with no clear D. V lost 2 bases and J lost 2, with 8 bases in between. This CDR3 region has 14 residues. Germline V lookup: CDR1 SEHNR, CDR2 FQNEAQ (reference sequence). In nucleotides, the CDR3 is TGTGCCAGCAGCTTAAGCGCGGTCACAGATACGCAGTATTTT. Translating gives CASSLSAVTDTQYF.

The chain links TRBV5-1 to TRBJ1-2; possibly TRBD1 for D (6 bases). The V gene lost 0 bases and the J gene lost 7 bases, with 13 bases spanning the gap. The CDR3 is 14 amino acids. Germline V CDR1 and CDR2: SGHRS, YFSETQ. CDR3 nucleotides: TGCGCCAGCAGCTTGGACTTACAGGGAGGTGGCTACACCTTC. Translated, it gives CASSLDLQGGGYTF.

The sample holds one count of this clonotype. The chain joins TRBV5-1 to TRBJ2-1, with a possible D match to TRBD2 (6 bases). The CDR3 spans 19 residues. From germline, CDR1 is SGHRS and CDR2 YFSETQ. Trimming took 4 bases from V and 0 from J, leaving 23 bases between them. The chain's CDR3 is CASSPTGLVGGPSYNEQFF. In DNA, the CDR3 is TGCGCCAGCAGCCCCACCGGGCTAGTGGGGGGACCCTCCTACAATGAGCAGTTCTTC. The whole variable domain, remainder taken from reference TRBV5-1 and TRBJ2-1, is KAGVTQTPRYLIKTRGQQVTLSCSPISGHRSVSWYQQTPGQGLQFLFEYFSETQRNKGNFPGRFSGRQFSNSRSEMNVSTLELGDSALYLCASSPTGLVGGPSYNEQFFGPGTRLTVL.

This clonotype showed up many times. The CDR3 sequence: CASSVGGGPYEQYF. The CDR3 DNA reads as TGTGCCAGCAGCGTAGGCGGGGGCCCCTACGAGCAGTACTTC. V is TRBV9 and J is TRBJ2-7, with D maybe TRBD2 (7 bases). CDR1 and CDR2 (germline): SGDLS, YYNGEE. CDR3 length: 14 residues. The V end was cut by 0 bases, the J end by 2 bases, with 9 bases between.

J is TRBJ1-2 and V is TRBV20-1, with TRBD1 identical over 9 bases. This CDR3 is 14 amino acids long. V lost 5 bases, J lost 6 bases, and 10 bases stayed unmatched. Looked up from germline, CDR1 is DFQATT and CDR2 is SNEGSKA (reference sequence). In nucleotides, the CDR3 is TGCAGTGCTCCACAGGGGACAGGGAATCATGGCTACACCTTC. Its translation: CSAPQGTGNHGYTF.

J is TRBJ2-7 and V is TRBV4-1, with TRBD1 matching over 8 bases. The CDR3 covers 16 residues. CDR1 is MGHRA, CDR2 YSYEKL, per germline. J gave up 3 bases and V 4 bases, and 11 bases lay outside the gene matches. CDR3 amino acids: CASSPYGTGKRYEQYF. DNA for the CDR3: TGCGCCAGCAGCCCCTACGGGACAGGTAAACGCTACGAGCAGTACTTC.